The source of this T cell receptor beta chain is a study of cytomegalovirus exposure and HLA in healthy donors. Primers for the PCR totalled 60 Vbeta and 13 Jbeta. The data were produced by immunoSEQ multiplex PCR, yet TCRdb's version contains in-frame clones alone and is incomplete. The repertoire holds roughly 180,000 clones, with around 85% as singletons. This clonotype was obtained from a boy between 2 and 10 years old in good health and CMV-seronegative. Specimen: PBMCs.

The CDR3: CASSLGRSPRGTEAFF. The CDR3, as DNA: TGTGCCAGCAGCTTGGGTCGTAGCCCCCGGGGCACTGAAGCTTTCTTT. This chain uses TRBV5-6 with TRBJ1-1, with D unclear. From germline, CDR1 is SGHDT and CDR2 YYEEEE. The CDR3 is 16 amino acids. Trimming took off 0 bases at V and 4 bases at J, with 16 bases between the two ends.